This T cell receptor (beta chain) was identified in a study of CD8 T cells in ankylosing spondylitis. Study-wide findings and caveats: Reactive arthritis synovial fluid and blood previously showed some of these motif variants. A CD8+ phenotype characterized the disease-linked clones, which were relatively rare in peripheral blood. A TCR beta motif made of fewer than ten highly homologous variants seemed typical of ankylosing spondylitis blood. In ankylosing spondylitis patients, matched synovial fluid reportedly showed significant enrichment of disease-linked clones.

This CDR3 region has 14 residues. Germline V gene sequence: CDR1 DFQATT, CDR2 SNEGSKA (reference sequence). The V end was cut by 1 base, the J end by 6 bases, with 12 bases between. As the method for making TCR beta libraries, quantitative 5'-RACE with molecular barcodes was used. TCRdb reprocessed the 5' RACE reads with MiXCR, giving one entry per CDR3 protein. The sample has 700,000 or so distinct CDR3 sequences, over 15% seen once. A note on this clonotype: The antigen is not known.

The source material was blood, either unsorted or a sorted T cell fraction (not recorded which). This sequence joins TRBV20-1 and TRBJ1-4; TRBD1 is a possible D gene (5 bases). The TCR sequence derives from a male donor with ankylosing spondylitis. The CDR3 region is CSARGEGAHEKLFF. The DNA for the CDR3 is TGCAGTGCTAGAGGCGAAGGGGCCCATGAAAAACTGTTTTTT.